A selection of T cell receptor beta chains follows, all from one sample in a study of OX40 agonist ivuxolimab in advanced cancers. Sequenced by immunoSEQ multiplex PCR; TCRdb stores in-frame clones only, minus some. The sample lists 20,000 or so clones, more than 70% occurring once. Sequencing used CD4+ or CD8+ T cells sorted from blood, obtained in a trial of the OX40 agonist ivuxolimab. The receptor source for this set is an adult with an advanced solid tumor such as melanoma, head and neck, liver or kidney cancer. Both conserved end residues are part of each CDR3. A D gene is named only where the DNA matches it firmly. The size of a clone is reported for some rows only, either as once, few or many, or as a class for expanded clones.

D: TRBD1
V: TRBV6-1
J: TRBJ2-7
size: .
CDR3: CASLAGTGGQEQYF
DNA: TGTGCCAGCCTAGCCGGGACAGGGGGACAGGAGCAGTACTTC

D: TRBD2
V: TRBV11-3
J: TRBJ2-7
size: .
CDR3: CAPLAGGPYEQYF
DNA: TGTGCACCCCTAGCGGGAGGGCCCTACGAGCAGTACTTC

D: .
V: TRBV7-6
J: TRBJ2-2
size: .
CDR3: CASSSSGVVTGELFF
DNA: TGTGCCAGCAGCTCTTCAGGGGTTGTAACCGGGGAGCTGTTTTTT

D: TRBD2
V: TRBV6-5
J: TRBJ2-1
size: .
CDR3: CASSYSTSGDNEQFF
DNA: TGTGCCAGCAGTTACTCTACTAGCGGGGACAATGAGCAGTTCTTC

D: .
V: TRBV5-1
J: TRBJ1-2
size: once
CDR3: CASSLGDGSYGYTF
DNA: TGCGCCAGCAGCTTGGGGGACGGTAGCTATGGCTACACCTTC

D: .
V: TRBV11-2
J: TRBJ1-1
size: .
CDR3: CASSLDLGGHPNTEAFF
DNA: TGTGCCAGCAGCTTAGATCTTGGAGGGCACCCGAACACTGAAGCTTTCTTT

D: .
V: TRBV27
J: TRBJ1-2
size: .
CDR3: CASSSGGHGYTF
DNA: TGTGCCAGCAGTTCCGGGGGCCATGGCTACACCTTC

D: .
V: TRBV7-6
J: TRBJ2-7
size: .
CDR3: CASSSGRFEQYF
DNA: TGTGCCAGCAGCTCGGGACGATTCGAGCAGTACTTC

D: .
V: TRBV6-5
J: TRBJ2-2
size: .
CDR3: CASSYSIQGGTGELFF
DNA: TGTGCCAGCAGTTACTCGATCCAGGGGGGAACCGGGGAGCTGTTTTTT

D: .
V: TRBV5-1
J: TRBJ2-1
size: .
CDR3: CASSGIGNEQFF
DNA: TGCGCCAGCAGCGGAATAGGCAATGAGCAGTTCTTC

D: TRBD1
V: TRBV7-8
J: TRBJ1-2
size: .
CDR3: CASSYRTGEIYGYTF
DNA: TGTGCCAGCAGCTACCGGACAGGGGAGATCTATGGCTACACCTTC

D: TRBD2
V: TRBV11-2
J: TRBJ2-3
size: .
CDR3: CASSYSSRGADTQYF
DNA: TGTGCCAGCAGCTATAGTAGTCGGGGGGCAGATACGCAGTATTTT

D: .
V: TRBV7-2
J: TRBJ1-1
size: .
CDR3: CASSSRWDTEAFF
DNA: TGTGCCAGCAGCTCCCGATGGGACACTGAAGCTTTCTTT

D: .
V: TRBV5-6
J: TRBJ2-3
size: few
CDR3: CASSFKTGPRTQYF
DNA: TGTGCCAGCAGCTTTAAAACAGGACCTAGAACGCAGTATTTT

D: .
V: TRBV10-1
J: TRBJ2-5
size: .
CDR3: CASSAEGNTGKETQYF
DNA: TGCGCCAGCAGTGCGGAGGGTAATACAGGGAAGGAGACCCAGTACTTC

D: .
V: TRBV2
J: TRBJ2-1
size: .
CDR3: CASSPLGGGRSYNEQFF
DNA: TGTGCCAGCAGCCCACTAGGGGGCGGGAGATCCTACAATGAGCAGTTCTTC

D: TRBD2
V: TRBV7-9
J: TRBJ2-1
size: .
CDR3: CASSWGLAGNEQFF
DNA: TGTGCCAGCAGCTGGGGACTAGCCGGCAATGAGCAGTTCTTC

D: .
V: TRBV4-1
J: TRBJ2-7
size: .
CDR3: CASSQVEGSYEQYF
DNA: TGCGCCAGCAGCCAAGTGGAGGGGTCCTACGAGCAGTACTTC